This record covers a single TCR beta chain. The data were obtained in a study of blood T cell repertoires in COVID-19. About the study: Collection of acute and convalescent COVID-19 samples took place in the United States, Italy and Spain. From T cells, B-cell-depleted T cells, or PBMCs came the material, which was cDNA or gDNA.

Germline assignment: CDR1 MDHEN and CDR2 SYDVKM. V was clipped by 4 bases and J by 0 bases, with 13 bases between them. The CDR3 length is 15 residues. Original methodology: Reference gene primer amplification gave estimated nucleated cell counts. Produced via immunoSEQ multiplex PCR; TCRdb's table is partial and in-frame only. V and J calls plus clone size are reproduced from that table; the DNA served to infer D and trimming. The table records about 130,000 clones, more than 75% of them present only once. The sample consisted of peripheral blood. This sequence was found in a woman aged 55-69 years with acute or convalescent COVID-19. The chain joins TRBV28 to TRBJ2-7; D gene uncertain. The CDR3 loop reads CASSSLDHSSYEQYF. DNA of the CDR3: TGTGCCAGCAGTTCCCTCGATCACAGCTCCTACGAGCAGTACTTC.